A selection of T cell receptor beta chains follows, all from one sample in a study of T cell changes during pregnancy in multiple sclerosis. The repertoire was sequenced with immunoSEQ multiplex PCR; TCRdb's copy has only in-frame clones and lacks some. The sample has approximately 21,000 clones, about 85% seen once. The sample was CD8+ T cells from peripheral blood mononuclear cells, taken in the first trimester of pregnancy. Receptors were obtained from a female donor in good health, enrolled as a control in a pregnancy study. CDR3s include the opening cysteine and the closing phenylalanine or tryptophan. Fields, in order: J gene, V gene, clone size, D gene, CDR3 DNA, CDR3 protein. A D gene is named only where the DNA matches it firmly. Not every row has a clone size; where given, it reads once, few, many or a size class.

TRBJ2-3,TRBV5-1,NA,NA,TGCGCCAGCAGCTTGGGCAGGCCAGATACGCAGTATTTT,CASSLGRPDTQYF
TRBJ2-1,TRBV2,NA,NA,TGTGCCAGCAGTGAGCGGAGTAGCCTATCCTACAATGAGCAGTTCTTC,CASSERSSLSYNEQFF
TRBJ2-2,TRBV30,few,TRBD1,TGTGCCTGGAGTGCCCTCGACAGGGATTTCACCGGGGAGCTGTTTTTT,CAWSALDRDFTGELFF
TRBJ1-1,TRBV9,NA,NA,TGTGCCAGCAGCGAGTCCCCGTCGGGAGGCACTGAAGCTTTCTTT,CASSESPSGGTEAFF
TRBJ2-7,TRBV15,NA,TRBD1,TGTGCCACCAGCAGAGATCGGGGACAGGGGTACGAGCAGTACTTC,CATSRDRGQGYEQYF
TRBJ2-5,TRBV11-2,NA,NA,TGTGCCAGCAGCTATCGTCCCGGTCCCGAGACCCAGTACTTC,CASSYRPGPETQYF
TRBJ2-2,TRBV19,NA,NA,TGTGCCAGTTGGGGCCCGAACACCGGGGAGCTGTTTTTT,CASWGPNTGELFF
TRBJ1-1,TRBV7-3,NA,TRBD1,TGTGCCAGCAGCTCATTCGGACAGGGGATGACTGAAGCTTTCTTT,CASSSFGQGMTEAFF
TRBJ1-1,TRBV10-3,NA,TRBD1,TGTGCCATCAGTGAGCAAGGGGGCCGGGTGGCTTTCTTT,CAISEQGGRVAFF
TRBJ1-6,TRBV6-1,NA,NA,TGTGCCAGCAGTGATATTGCGGAGAATTCACCCCTCCACTTT,CASSDIAENSPLHF
TRBJ1-4,TRBV7-9,NA,TRBD1,TGTGCCAGCAGCTTAGAACAGGGGTGGGAAAAACTGTTTTTT,CASSLEQGWEKLFF
TRBJ2-7,TRBV2,NA,NA,TGTGCCATCGCGGGACTGTTCTACGAGCAGTACTTC,CAIAGLFYEQYF
TRBJ2-7,TRBV6-5,NA,NA,TGTGCCAGCAGTTACACAGAAACCTACGAGCAGTACTTC,CASSYTETYEQYF
TRBJ2-1,TRBV5-1,NA,TRBD2,TGCGCCAGCAGCTTTGAGCGGGAGGGGTTCCCCTACAATGAGCAGTTCTTC,CASSFEREGFPYNEQFF
TRBJ2-7,TRBV7-6,NA,TRBD2,TGTGCCAGCAGCTCATTCCAGCGGGGACCCTACGAGCAGTACTTC,CASSSFQRGPYEQYF
TRBJ1-1,TRBV10-3,NA,NA,TGTGCCATCAAGGAGAACTTGAACACTGAAGCTTTCTTT,CAIKENLNTEAFF
TRBJ1-2,TRBV27,NA,NA,TGTGCCAGCAGTTTATCGGGGCGAGGACAGCTCTTTAACTATGGCTACACCTTC,CASSLSGRGQLFNYGYTF
TRBJ2-6,TRBV19,NA,TRBD2,TGTGCCAGTAGGGGGGGAGGGGCTGGGGCCAACGTCCTGACTTTC,CASRGGGAGANVLTF
TRBJ2-4,TRBV5-4,NA,NA,TGTGCCAGCAGCTTGGGACAGGCCACCCAAAACATTCAGTACTTC,CASSLGQATQNIQYF
TRBJ1-1,TRBV5-1,NA,NA,TGCGCCAGCAGCTATGGCGGAGTGAACACTGAAGCTTTCTTT,CASSYGGVNTEAFF